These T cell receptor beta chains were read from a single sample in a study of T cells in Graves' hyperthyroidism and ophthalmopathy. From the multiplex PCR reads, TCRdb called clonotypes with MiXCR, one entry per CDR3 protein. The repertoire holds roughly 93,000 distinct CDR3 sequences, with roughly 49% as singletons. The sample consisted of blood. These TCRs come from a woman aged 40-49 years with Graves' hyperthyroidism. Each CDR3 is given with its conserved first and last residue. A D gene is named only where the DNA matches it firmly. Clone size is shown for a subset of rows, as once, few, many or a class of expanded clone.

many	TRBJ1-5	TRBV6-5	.	CASSYVQANSNQPQHF	TGTGCCAGCAGTTACGTCCAGGCAAATAGCAATCAGCCCCAGCATTTT
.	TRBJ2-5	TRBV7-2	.	CASSLGTTAPETQYF	TGTGCCAGCAGCTTAGGGACTACAGCACCCGAGACCCAGTACTTC
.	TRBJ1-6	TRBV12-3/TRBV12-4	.	CASSLADSYNSPLHF	TGTGCCAGCAGTTTGGCAGACTCCTATAATTCACCCCTCCACTTT
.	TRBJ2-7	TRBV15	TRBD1	CATSRGRGSLGGQSSYEQYF	TGTGCCACCAGCAGAGGGAGAGGCAGCTTAGGGGGACAGAGCTCCTACGAGCAGTACTTC
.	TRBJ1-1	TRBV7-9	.	CASSSTSGTEAFF	TGTGCCAGCAGCTCCACCAGCGGGACTGAAGCTTTCTTT
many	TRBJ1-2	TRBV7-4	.	CASSFKGPHRGYTF	TGTGCCAGCAGCTTTAAGGGCCCACATAGAGGCTACACCTTC
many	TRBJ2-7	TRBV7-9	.	CASSSPLLYEQYF	TGTGCCAGCAGCTCCCCTCTCCTCTACGAGCAGTACTTC
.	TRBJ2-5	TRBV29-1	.	CSVDEGAGGTQYF	TGCAGCGTTGATGAAGGGGCAGGAGGGACCCAGTACTTC
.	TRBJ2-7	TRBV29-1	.	CSVQDIDYEQYF	TGCAGCGTTCAGGACATTGACTACGAGCAGTACTTC
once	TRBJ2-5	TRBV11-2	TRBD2	CASSLLAARTQYF	TGTGCCAGCAGCTTACTAGCGGCAAGGACCCAGTACTTC
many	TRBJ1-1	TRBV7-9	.	CASSLVLALNTEAFF	TGTGCCAGCAGCTTAGTGTTAGCCCTGAACACTGAAGCTTTCTTT
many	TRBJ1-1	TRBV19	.	CASSPGFTEAFF	TGTGCCAGTAGTCCAGGGTTCACTGAAGCTTTCTTT
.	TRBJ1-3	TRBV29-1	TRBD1	CSASPGQGSGNTIYF	TGCAGCGCATCACCGGGACAGGGCTCTGGAAACACCATATATTTT
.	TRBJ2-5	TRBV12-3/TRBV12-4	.	CASSPVAGGPVETQYF	TGTGCCAGCAGTCCGGTGGCTGGAGGGCCGGTTGAGACCCAGTACTTC
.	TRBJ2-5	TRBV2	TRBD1	CASSEAGTGDGEKETQYF	TGTGCCAGCAGTGAAGCGGGGACAGGAGACGGAGAAAAAGAGACCCAGTACTTC
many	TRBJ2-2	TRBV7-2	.	CASSSREWRTGELFF	TGTGCCAGCAGCTCAAGGGAATGGCGCACCGGGGAGCTGTTTTTT
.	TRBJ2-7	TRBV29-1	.	CSVEDKPFERYF	TGCAGCGTTGAAGATAAACCCTTCGAGCGGTACTTC
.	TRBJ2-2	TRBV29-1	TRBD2	CSVRTSGRVGELFF	TGCAGCGTTCGGACTAGCGGGAGGGTAGGGGAGCTGTTTTTT
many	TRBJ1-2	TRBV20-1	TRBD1	CSARARVGRGFLRYGYTF	TGCAGTGCTAGAGCAAGGGTCGGCAGGGGGTTTCTGCGCTATGGCTACACCTTC
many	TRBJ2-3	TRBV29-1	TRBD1	CSVDSGQGVGDTQYF	TGCAGCGTTGACTCGGGACAGGGGGTAGGAGATACGCAGTATTTT
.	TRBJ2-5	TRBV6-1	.	CASSFSGFQETQYF	TGTGCCAGCAGTTTCAGCGGCTTCCAAGAGACCCAGTACTTC
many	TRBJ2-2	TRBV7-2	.	CASSQPGRSTGELFF	TGTGCCAGCAGCCAGCCGGGACGCAGCACCGGGGAGCTGTTTTTT
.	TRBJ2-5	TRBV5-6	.	CASSTWTQQETQYF	TGTGCCAGCAGCACCTGGACACAGCAAGAGACCCAGTACTTC
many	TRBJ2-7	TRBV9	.	CASSREDRGIYEQYF	TGTGCCAGCTCACGGGAGGACAGAGGGATCTACGAGCAGTACTTC
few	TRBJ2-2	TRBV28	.	CASSRRGWTGELFF	TGTGCCAGCTCGCGTCGAGGATGGACCGGGGAGCTGTTTTTT
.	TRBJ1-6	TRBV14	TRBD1	CANSQRQGPNSPLHF	TGTGCCAACAGCCAGAGACAGGGCCCTAATTCACCCCTCCACTTT
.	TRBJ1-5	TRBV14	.	CASSQESQHF	TGTGCCAGCAGCCAAGAGTCCCAGCATTTT
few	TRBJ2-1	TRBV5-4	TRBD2	CASSPLAGGGNEQFF	TGTGCCAGCAGCCCACTAGCGGGAGGAGGAAATGAGCAGTTCTTC
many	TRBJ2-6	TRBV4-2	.	CASSQDPPRISGANVLTF	TGTGCCAGCAGCCAAGATCCCCCTCGAATCTCTGGGGCCAACGTCCTGACTTTC
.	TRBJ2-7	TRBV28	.	CASLRTSYEQYF	TGTGCCAGCTTGCGAACCTCCTACGAGCAGTACTTC